The sequence of this TCR beta chain was determined in a study of T cell repertoires in cytomegalovirus infection (dated by TCRdb to about 2019). As for the study more broadly: Donor HLA type was relevant to the analysis, because carriage of CMV infection together with the matching HLA type was indicated by public TCR beta signatures.

This clonotype appeared many times. Its binding antigen is unknown. No much larger clone exists at a distance of one base, and base qualities are not known. General study outcomes and caveats: In the ex vivo response, HLA-C-restricted CMV-specific TCR beta clonotypes were dominant, and in two of eight donors the single most frequent clonotype came from this HLA-C-restricted group. In both this cohort and an independent cohort of under 450 donors, the cumulative frequency of public TCR beta family members distinguished carriers of CMV infection plus the relevant HLA type.

Data came from an Illumina HiSeq 1500. The public reads were run again by TCRdb, first through fastp at Q25 and then through MiXCR, and only productive beta chains were kept. Rows merge per CDR3 protein into single entries with the most common DNA and genes. Counted in this sample were over 300,000 distinct CDR3 sequences; approximately 9.5% of them appeared once. The ten most abundant clones make up approximately 4.7% of the sample. From the cysteine up to the phenylalanine, the CDR3 has a length of 15 residues. Of the read, only the CDR3 DNA is kept; its 45 bases are in frame from base 1. V is reduced by 3 bases and J by 5 bases, leaving a spacing of 14 bases between them.

The rearrangement combines TRBV12-3 or TRBV12-4 with TRBJ1-5; the D gene is perhaps TRBD1, on 5 matching bases. Sequenced sample: PBMCs. This receptor was taken from a human donor in good health (CMV status not recorded). Some clones in this sample may be carry-over from other donors' samples. The base sequence is TGTGCCAGCAGTTTTGTGCAGGGAATCGATCAGCCCCAGCATTTT. It translates to CASSFVQGIDQPQHF.